Here is one TCR beta chain with its context. This clonotype was seen a handful of times. It has no known antigen specificity. Base qualities are not recorded, but no much larger clone differs from it by a single base. The 40 or so donors, aged 6 to 90 years, were systemically healthy Caucasian individuals from Russia. Approximately 10 milliliters of peripheral blood were collected from each donor into EDTA-treated Vacutainer tubes. Ficoll-Paque density-gradient centrifugation was used to isolate PBMCs, with at least 7 million per sample. Total RNA was extracted from PBMCs with Trizol reagent, with at least 5 micrograms obtained per sample. The percentages of naive CD45RAhigh/CD27high T cells were determined by flow cytometry on a PBMC aliquot from every donor. This sample is drawn from a study of blood T cells in healthy people across ages (dated by TCRdb to between 2015 and 2017). Study-level background: In model experiments, template switching captured about one uniquely barcoded TCR beta cDNA molecule for every two T cells. Using deep sequencing normalized with unique cDNA molecular identifiers, the study measured how TCR beta repertoire diversity changes with age. For two donors (one aged 18 to 29 and one aged 80 or older), the study analyzed two additional independent replicas of 1 million unique cDNA reads from the same blood draw. The donors were split into four age groups: young (average around 16 years), middle-aged (39), aged (approximately 60) and long-lived (roughly 77). To avoid experimental bias, donors of different ages were randomly spread across the sequencing lanes. The paper as a whole reports these results and caveats: The CMV infection status of donors was not known, potentially confounding age-related changes in expanded clonotypes. There was a strong correlation between observed TCR beta diversity and the percentage of naive T cells measured by flow cytometry. Observed TCR beta diversity per million T cells fell roughly linearly with age, and a significant reduction was already apparent by age around 44. Compared with the aged group, the long-lived group had more naive CD4+ T cells, fewer expanded clones and increased TCR diversity, suggesting age selection. Since profiling was done on bulk unsorted PBMCs, naive and antigen-experienced compartments could not be conclusively compared. Total diversity estimates from one million sequenced T cells were considered lower bounds and underestimates.

The library came from 5' RACE. This sample was sequenced with an Illumina HiSeq 2500. The second PCR ran for about 6 to 12 cycles and used a J-beta primer mix along with a sample-barcoded 5' primer. A template-switch 5' adaptor carrying 12 random nucleotides introduced a unique molecular identifier onto each TCR beta cDNA molecule. Each sample yielded at least 3 million CDR3-containing paired-end reads. The Mint cDNA synthesis kit, primed by a TRBC-specific oligonucleotide, was used to synthesize first-strand cDNA from all RNA. All cDNA was treated with uracil-DNA glycosylase and then went through a first 18-cycle PCR with the universal primers M1SS and BC2_uni_R. As for the authors' bioinformatics: For normalization, 1 million high-quality reads, each with a distinct molecular identifier, were randomly selected from each sample. Instead of being binned into consensus sequences, reads with shared molecular identifiers were discarded. MiTCR, run with a Q25 quality threshold and the strictest error-elimination algorithm, handled CDR3 identification, clonotype clustering and error correction. Lower-bound total TCR beta diversity was estimated with a nonparametric unseen species model using Euler transformation. In-frame beta chains were kept once TCRdb had trimmed the public reads at Q25 with fastp and called clones with MiXCR. Entries that share a CDR3 protein sequence are merged under the most common genes and DNA. These V and J calls originate from TCRdb's pipeline instead of the authors' own analysis. The sample profile shows roughly 1.7 million distinct CDR3 sequences; approximately 32% of them were found once. The ten top clones hold roughly 12% of the sample.

Sequenced input: blood. The sequence was collected from a woman aged 25 to 39 in good health.

The DNA is as follows: TGCAGTGCTAGAGTAGCTTTTGTGGGCTTCTTCTCCTACGAGCAGTACTTC. This sequence encodes CSARVAFVGFFSYEQYF. The sequence is built from TRBV20-1 and TRBJ2-7; the D gene cannot be resolved reliably. V is pared back by 1 base and J by 0 bases, with 19 bases lying between the germline termini. Its CDR3 holds 17 amino acids, cysteine through phenylalanine. Left in the record is the CDR3 DNA by itself, 51 bases read in frame from the first base. In the germline V gene (reference sequence), CDR1 corresponds to DFQATT and CDR2 to SNEGSKA.